This entry describes one T cell receptor (beta chain). Its antigen is not identified. CDR1 MDHEN and CDR2 SYDVKM come from the germline V gene. The CDR3 spans 13 residues. The V gene lost 6 bases and the J gene lost 3 bases, with 11 bases spanning the gap. This sample is drawn from a study of graft-versus-host responses after intestinal transplantation. Study-wide results and limits: GvH clonotypes were identified within recipient marrow, with a subset emerging first in ileum or blood.

Libraries were prepared by immunoSEQ multiplex PCR; TCRdb keeps only in-frame clonotypes and omits some of them. The profile shows about 59,000 clones, 90% to 95% of them singletons. This receptor was identified in a human donor who was the organ donor for an intestinal transplant. The sequencing here drew on unstimulated CD4+ T cells sorted from spleen or lymph node cells, taken before transplant. The chain carries TRBV28 and TRBJ1-2, with a weak D call TRBD1 (5 bases). The CDR3, as DNA: TGTGCCAGCAGGGCCGACAGCCACTATGGCTACACCTTC. Encoded protein: CASRADSHYGYTF.